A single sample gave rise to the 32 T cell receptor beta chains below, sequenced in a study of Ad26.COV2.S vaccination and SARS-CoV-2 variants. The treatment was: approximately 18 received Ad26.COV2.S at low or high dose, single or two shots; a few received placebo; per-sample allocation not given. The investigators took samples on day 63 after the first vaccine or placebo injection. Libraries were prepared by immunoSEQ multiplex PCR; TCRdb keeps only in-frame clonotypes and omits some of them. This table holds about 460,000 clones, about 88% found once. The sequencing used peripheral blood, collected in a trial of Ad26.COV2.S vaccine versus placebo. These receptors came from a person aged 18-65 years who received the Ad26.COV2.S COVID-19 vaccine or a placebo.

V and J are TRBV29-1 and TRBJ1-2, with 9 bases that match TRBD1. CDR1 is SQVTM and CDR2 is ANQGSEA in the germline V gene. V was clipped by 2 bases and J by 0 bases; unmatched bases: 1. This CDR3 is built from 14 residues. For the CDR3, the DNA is TGCAGCGTTGAAAACAGGGGGCCTAACTATGGCTACACCTTC. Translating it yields CSVENRGPNYGYTF.

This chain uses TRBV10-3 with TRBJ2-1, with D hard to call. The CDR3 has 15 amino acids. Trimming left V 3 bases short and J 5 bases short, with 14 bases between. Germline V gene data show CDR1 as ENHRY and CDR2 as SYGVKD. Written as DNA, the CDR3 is TGTGCCATCAGTGATCCCTCCTCTAGAAACAATGAGCAGTTCTTC. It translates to CAISDPSSRNNEQFF.

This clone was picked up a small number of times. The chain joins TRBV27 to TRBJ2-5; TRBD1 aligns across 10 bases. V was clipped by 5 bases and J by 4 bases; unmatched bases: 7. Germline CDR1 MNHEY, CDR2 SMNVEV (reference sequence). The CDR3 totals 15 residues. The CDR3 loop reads CASSPTGGVGETQYF. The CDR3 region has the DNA TGTGCCAGCAGTCCGACAGGGGGCGTCGGAGAGACCCAGTACTTC.

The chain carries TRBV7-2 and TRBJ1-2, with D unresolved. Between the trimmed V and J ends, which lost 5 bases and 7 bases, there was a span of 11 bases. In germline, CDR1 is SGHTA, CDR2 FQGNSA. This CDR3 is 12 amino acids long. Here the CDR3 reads CASSAQHFGYTF. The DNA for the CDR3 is TGTGCCAGCAGCGCACAGCATTTTGGCTACACCTTC.

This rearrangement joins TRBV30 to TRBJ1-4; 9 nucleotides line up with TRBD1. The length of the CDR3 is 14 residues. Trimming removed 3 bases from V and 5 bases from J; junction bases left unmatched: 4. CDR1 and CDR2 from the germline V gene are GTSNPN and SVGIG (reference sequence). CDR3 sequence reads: CAWSRGQGNEKLFF. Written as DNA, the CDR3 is TGTGCCTGGAGCCGAGGACAGGGGAATGAAAAACTGTTTTTT.

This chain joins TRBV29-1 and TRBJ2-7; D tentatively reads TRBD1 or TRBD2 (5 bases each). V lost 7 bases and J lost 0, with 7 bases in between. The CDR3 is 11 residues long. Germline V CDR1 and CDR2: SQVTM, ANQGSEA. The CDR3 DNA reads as TGCAGCGCCGGGGCCTCCTACGAGCAGTACTTC. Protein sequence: CSAGASYEQYF.

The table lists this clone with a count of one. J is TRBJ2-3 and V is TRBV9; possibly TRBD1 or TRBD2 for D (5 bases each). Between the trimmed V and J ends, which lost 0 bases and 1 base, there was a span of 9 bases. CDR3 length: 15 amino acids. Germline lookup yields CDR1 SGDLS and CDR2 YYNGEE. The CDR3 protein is CASSVVGDRTDTQYF. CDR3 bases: TGTGCCAGCAGCGTAGTCGGGGACCGCACAGATACGCAGTATTTT.

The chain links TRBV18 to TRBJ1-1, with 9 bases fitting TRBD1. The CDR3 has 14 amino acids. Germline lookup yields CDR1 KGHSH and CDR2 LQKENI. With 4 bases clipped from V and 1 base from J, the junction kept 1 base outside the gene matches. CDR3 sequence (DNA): TGTGCCAGCTCACGACAGGGGGGGAACACTGAAGCTTTCTTT. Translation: CASSRQGGNTEAFF.

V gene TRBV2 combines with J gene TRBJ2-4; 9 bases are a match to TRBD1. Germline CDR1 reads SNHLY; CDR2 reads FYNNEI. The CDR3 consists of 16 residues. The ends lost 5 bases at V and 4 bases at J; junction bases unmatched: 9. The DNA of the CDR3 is TGTGCCAGCAGTCGTCCCGGGACAGGGTCTAAAAACATTCAGTACTTC. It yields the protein CASSRPGTGSKNIQYF.

CDR3 sequence: CASSLPGQSDYEQYF. In DNA form, the CDR3 reads TGTGCCAGCAGCCTACCGGGACAGTCGGATTACGAGCAGTACTTC. The chain carries TRBV5-4 and TRBJ2-7; the match to TRBD1 covers 7 bases. The CDR3 extends over 15 amino acids. CDR1 is SGHNT, CDR2 YYREEE, per germline (reference sequence). The V segment lost 4 bases and the J segment 4 bases; nucleotides outside the gene matches: 11.

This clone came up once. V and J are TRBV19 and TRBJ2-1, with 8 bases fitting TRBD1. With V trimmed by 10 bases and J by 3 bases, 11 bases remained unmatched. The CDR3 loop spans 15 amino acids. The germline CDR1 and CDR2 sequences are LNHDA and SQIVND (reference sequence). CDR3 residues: CATAMDRAYYNEQFF. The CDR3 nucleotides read TGTGCCACCGCGATGGACAGGGCTTACTACAATGAGCAGTTCTTC.

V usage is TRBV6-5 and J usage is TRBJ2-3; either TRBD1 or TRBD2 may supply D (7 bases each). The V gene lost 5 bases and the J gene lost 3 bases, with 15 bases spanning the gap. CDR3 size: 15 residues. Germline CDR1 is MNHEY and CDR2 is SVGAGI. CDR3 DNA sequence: TGTGCCAGCAGTACTGGGACAGCGGGAACAGATACGCAGTATTTT. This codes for CASSTGTAGTDTQYF.

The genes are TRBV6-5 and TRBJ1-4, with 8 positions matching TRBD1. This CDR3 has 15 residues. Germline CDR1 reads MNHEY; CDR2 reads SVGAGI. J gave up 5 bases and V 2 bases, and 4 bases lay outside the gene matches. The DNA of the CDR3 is TGTGCCAGCAGTTACGGGACAGGAACAAATGAAAAACTGTTTTTT. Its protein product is CASSYGTGTNEKLFF.

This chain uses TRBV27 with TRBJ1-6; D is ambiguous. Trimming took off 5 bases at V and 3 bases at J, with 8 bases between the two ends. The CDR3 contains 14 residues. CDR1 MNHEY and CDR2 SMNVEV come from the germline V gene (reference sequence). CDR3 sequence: CASSEGFYNSPLHF. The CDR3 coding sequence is TGTGCCAGCAGTGAGGGATTCTATAATTCACCCCTCCACTTT.

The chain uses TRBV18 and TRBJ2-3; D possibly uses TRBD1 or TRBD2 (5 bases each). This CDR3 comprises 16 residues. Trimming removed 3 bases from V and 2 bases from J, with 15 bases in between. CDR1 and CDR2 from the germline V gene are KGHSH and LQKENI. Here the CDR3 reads CASSPMPGTLTDTQYF. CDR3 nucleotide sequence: TGTGCCAGCTCACCTATGCCCGGGACCCTCACAGATACGCAGTATTTT.

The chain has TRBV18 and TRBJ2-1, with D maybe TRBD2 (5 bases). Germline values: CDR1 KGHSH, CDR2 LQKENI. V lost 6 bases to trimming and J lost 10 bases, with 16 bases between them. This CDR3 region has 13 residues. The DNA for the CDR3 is TGTGCCAGCTCCCCGTCTAGGGAGAGCGAGCAGTTCTTC. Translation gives CASSPSRESEQFF.

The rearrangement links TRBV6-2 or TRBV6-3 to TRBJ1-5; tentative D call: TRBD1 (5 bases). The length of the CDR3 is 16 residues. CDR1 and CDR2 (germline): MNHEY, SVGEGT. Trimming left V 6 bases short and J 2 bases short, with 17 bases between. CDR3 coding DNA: TGTGCCAGCAGCCCCTGGTTAGGGACGGGCAATCAGCCCCAGCATTTT. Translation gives CASSPWLGTGNQPQHF.

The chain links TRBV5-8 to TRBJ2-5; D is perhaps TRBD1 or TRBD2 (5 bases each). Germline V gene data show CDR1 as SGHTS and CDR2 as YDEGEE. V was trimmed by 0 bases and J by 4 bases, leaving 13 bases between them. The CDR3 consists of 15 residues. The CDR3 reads CASSLAGAKGETQYF. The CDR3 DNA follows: TGTGCCAGCAGCTTGGCCGGGGCTAAAGGAGAGACCCAGTACTTC.

The CDR3 sequence is CASSPGGQGNSPLHF. In nucleotides, the CDR3 is TGTGCCAGCAGCCCCGGGGGACAGGGTAATTCACCCCTCCACTTT. The chain couples TRBV9 to TRBJ1-6, with 9 bases matching TRBD1. The CDR3 runs 15 residues. The V segment lost 4 bases and the J segment 6 bases; nucleotides outside the gene matches: 5. Germline values: CDR1 SGDLS, CDR2 YYNGEE.

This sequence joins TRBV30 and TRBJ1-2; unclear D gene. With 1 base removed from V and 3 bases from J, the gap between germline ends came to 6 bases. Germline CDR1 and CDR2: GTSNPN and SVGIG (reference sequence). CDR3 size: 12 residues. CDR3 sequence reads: CAWSGDYYGYTF. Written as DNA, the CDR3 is TGTGCCTGGAGTGGGGATTACTATGGCTACACCTTC.

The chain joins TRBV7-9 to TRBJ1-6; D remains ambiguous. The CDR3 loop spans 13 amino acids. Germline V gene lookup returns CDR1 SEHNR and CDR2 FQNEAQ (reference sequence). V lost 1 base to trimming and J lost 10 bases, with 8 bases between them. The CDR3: CASSLGIGSPLHF. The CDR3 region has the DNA TGTGCCAGCAGCTTAGGAATCGGCTCACCCCTCCACTTT.

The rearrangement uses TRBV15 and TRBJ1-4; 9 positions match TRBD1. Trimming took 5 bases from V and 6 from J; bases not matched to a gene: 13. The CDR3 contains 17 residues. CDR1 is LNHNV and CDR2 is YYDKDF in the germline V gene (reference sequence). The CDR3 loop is CATSHPRTGGEYEKLFF. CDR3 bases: TGTGCCACCAGCCACCCCCGAACAGGGGGCGAGTATGAAAAACTGTTTTTT.

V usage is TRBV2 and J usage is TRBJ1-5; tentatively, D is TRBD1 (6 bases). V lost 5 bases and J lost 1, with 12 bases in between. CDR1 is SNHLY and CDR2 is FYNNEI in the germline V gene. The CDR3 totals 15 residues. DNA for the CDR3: TGTGCCAGCAGTCAAGACAGGTTAAGCAATCAGCCCCAGCATTTT. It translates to CASSQDRLSNQPQHF.

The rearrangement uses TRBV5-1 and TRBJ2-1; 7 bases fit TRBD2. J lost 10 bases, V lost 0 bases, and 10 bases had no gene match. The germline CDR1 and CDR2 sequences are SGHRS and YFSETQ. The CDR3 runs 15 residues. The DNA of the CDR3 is TGCGCCAGCAGCTTGGGCCCCGGGCGGGAGCGAGAGCAGTTCTTC. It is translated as CASSLGPGREREQFF. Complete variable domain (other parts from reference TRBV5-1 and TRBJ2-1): KAGVTQTPRYLIKTRGQQVTLSCSPISGHRSVSWYQQTPGQGLQFLFEYFSETQRNKGNFPGRFSGRQFSNSRSEMNVSTLELGDSALYLCASSLGPGREREQFFGPGTRLTVL.

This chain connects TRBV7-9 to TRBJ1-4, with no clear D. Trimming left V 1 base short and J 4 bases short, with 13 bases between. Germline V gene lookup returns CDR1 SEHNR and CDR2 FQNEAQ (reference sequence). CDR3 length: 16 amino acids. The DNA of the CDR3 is TGTGCCAGCAGCTTAGGGAATATGAGGGATAATGAAAAACTGTTTTTT. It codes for CASSLGNMRDNEKLFF.

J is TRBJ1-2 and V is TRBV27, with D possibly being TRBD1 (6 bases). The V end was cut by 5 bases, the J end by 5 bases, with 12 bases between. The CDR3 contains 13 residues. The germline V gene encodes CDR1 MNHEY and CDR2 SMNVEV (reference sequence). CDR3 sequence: CASSPGGAYGYTF. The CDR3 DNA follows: TGTGCCAGCAGTCCCGGGGGCGCTTATGGCTACACCTTC.

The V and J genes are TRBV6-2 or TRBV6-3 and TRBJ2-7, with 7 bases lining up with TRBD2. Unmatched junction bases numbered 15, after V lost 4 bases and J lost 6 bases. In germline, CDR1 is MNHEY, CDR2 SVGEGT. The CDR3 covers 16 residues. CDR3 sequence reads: CASSSQAGLVGTEQYF. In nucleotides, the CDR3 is TGTGCCAGCAGTTCCCAAGCCGGACTAGTCGGTACCGAGCAGTACTTC.

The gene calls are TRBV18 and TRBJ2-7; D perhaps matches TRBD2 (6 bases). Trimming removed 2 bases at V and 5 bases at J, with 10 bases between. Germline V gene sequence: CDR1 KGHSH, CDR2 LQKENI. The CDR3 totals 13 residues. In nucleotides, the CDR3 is TGTGCCAGCTCACCAAGGAGGGGTGACGAGCAGTACTTC. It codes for CASSPRRGDEQYF.

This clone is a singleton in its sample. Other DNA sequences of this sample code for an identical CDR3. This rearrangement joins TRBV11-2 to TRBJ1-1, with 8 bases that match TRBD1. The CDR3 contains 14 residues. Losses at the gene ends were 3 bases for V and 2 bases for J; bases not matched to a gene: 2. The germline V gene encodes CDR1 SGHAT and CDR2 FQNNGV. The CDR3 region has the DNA TGTGCCAGCAGCTTCGGACAGGGAAACACTGAAGCTTTCTTT. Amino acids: CASSFGQGNTEAFF.

CDR3 sequence reads: CASSYSSSGSETQYF. CDR3 nucleotides: TGTGCCAGCAGTTACTCTTCTAGCGGGAGTGAGACCCAGTACTTC. The genes are TRBV6-6 and TRBJ2-5, with 10 bases identical to TRBD2. Germline assignment: CDR1 MNHNY and CDR2 SVGAGI (reference sequence). The CDR3 totals 15 residues. The V segment lost 0 bases and the J segment 5 bases; nucleotides outside the gene matches: 3.

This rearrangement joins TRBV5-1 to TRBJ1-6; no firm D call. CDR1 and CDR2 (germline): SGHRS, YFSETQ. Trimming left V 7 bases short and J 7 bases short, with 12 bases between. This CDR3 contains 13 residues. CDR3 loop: CASRLSDNSPLHF. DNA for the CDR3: TGCGCCAGCCGTTTGTCGGACAATTCACCCCTCCACTTT.

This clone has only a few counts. CDR3 nucleotide sequence: TGTGCCAGCTCACCTTATCGGGACAGGAGCTCCTACGAGCAGTACTTC. Residues: CASSPYRDRSSYEQYF. This sequence joins TRBV18 and TRBJ2-7, with 8 nucleotides matching TRBD1. Germline CDR1 reads KGHSH; CDR2 reads LQKENI. Unmatched junction bases numbered 7, after V lost 3 bases and J lost 0 bases. CDR3 length equals 16 residues.